This record looks at one TCR beta chain sequence and its context. Clinical history as reported by participants underpinned cohort assignment. This sample was included in a study of blood T cell repertoires in COVID-19. TCRdb keeps only in-frame clones here, not all; method: immunoSEQ multiplex PCR. The repertoire holds about 210,000 clones, with 89% as singletons. Germline CDR1 is SGHNT and CDR2 is YYREEE (reference sequence). The CDR3 sequence is 15 residues long. V shed 4 bases and J shed 8 bases, with 21 bases lying between them. This receptor was identified in a woman aged 18-29 years who had recovered from COVID-19. Sequenced sample: PBMCs or T cells enriched from blood (not recorded which). The genes are TRBV5-4 and TRBJ1-2; a weak D match, TRBD1 (5 bases). The CDR3: CASSAPAGGRGGYTF. CDR3 DNA: TGTGCCAGCAGCGCCCCGGCGGGGGGGAGGGGAGGCTACACCTTC.